These 4 T cell receptor beta chains were all obtained from the same sample, sequenced in a study of blood T cell repertoires in COVID-19. Using immunoSEQ multiplex PCR, the repertoire was profiled, and TCRdb retains in-frame clones only, with some absent. The sample yields some 340,000 clones, 85% to 95% seen once. Sequencing input: PBMCs or T cells enriched from blood (not recorded which). The receptor set was obtained from a woman aged 30 to 39 who had been exposed to COVID-19.

The chain joins TRBV5-1 to TRBJ1-2; D gene ambiguous. CDR1 is SGHRS, CDR2 YFSETQ, per germline. Deletions cut 6 bases from V and 2 bases from J, with 11 bases between. The CDR3 sequence is 13 residues long. The CDR3 here is CASTAGGNYGYTF. CDR3 coding DNA: TGCGCCAGCACCGCGGGAGGAAACTATGGCTACACCTTC.

This clone came up a few times. The chain uses TRBV3-1 (or the pseudogene TRBV3-2) and TRBJ2-1, with TRBD2 matching over 14 bases. The CDR3 is 13 residues long. With 4 bases clipped from V and 14 bases from J, the junction kept 4 bases outside the gene matches. Germline lookup yields CDR1 LGHDT and CDR2 YNNKEL (reference sequence). DNA of the CDR3: TGTGCCAGCAGCCCCGGACTAGCGGGGGGAGAGTTCTTC. The encoded protein is CASSPGLAGGEFF.

This clone was counted a single time. The V call is TRBV5-6, the J call TRBJ1-6; D perhaps matches TRBD1 (5 bases). Germline CDR1 reads SGHDT; CDR2 reads YYEEEE. The CDR3 is made up of 14 amino acids. Deletions cut 2 bases from V and 12 bases from J, with 15 bases between. The CDR3 DNA follows: TGTGCCAGCAGCTTAGGGGCCCGAGTAGTACCCCTCCACTTT. Amino acids: CASSLGARVVPLHF.

This clone was counted a few times. This chain uses TRBV10-3 with TRBJ1-1, with a weak D call TRBD1 (5 bases). The CDR3 consists of 15 residues. From germline, CDR1 is ENHRY and CDR2 SYGVKD. Deletions cut 2 bases from V and 1 base from J, with 11 bases between. CDR3 loop: CAISENGGGNTEAFF. In DNA, the CDR3 is TGTGCCATCAGTGAGAACGGGGGAGGGAACACTGAAGCTTTCTTT.